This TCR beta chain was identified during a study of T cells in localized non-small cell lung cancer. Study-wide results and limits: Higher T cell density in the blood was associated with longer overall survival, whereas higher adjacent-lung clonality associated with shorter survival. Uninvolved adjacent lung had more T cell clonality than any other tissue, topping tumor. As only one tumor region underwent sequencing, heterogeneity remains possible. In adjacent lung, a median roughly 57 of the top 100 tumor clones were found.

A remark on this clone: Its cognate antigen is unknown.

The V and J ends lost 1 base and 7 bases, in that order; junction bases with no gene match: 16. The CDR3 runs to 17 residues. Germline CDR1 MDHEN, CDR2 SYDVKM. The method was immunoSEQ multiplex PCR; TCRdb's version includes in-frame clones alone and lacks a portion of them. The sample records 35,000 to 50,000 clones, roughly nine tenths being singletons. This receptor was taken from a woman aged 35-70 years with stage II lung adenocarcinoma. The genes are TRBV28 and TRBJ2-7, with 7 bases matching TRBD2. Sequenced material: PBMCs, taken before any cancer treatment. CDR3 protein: CASSLSLTGLTAGEQYF. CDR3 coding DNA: TGTGCCAGCAGTTTATCTCTGACGGGACTAACGGCGGGGGAGCAGTACTTC.